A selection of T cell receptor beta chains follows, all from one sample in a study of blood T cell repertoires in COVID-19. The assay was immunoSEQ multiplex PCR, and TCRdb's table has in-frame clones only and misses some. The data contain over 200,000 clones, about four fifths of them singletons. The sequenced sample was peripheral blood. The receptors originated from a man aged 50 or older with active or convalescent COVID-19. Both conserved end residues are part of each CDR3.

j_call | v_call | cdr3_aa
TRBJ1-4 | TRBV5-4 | CASSLKTGELFF
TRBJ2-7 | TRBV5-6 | CASSLRLAGPSYEQYF
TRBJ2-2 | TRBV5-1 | CASSAGTGYDGELFF
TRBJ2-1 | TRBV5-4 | CASSSTASSYNEQFF
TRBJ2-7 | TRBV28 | CASSQGRQSYEQYF
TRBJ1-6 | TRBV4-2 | CASSQEPQANSPLHF
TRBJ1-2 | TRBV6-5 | CASRQGAYYGYTF
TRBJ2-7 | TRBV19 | CASSMASAPGVYEQYF
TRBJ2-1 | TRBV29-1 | CSVGEVNEQFF
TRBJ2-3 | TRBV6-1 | CASSGRGGREDTQYF
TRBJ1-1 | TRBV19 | CASRTGTGGRGTEAFF
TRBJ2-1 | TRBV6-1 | CASSGLAGHTYNEQFF